The 31 T cell receptor beta chains given below trace back to one sample, sequenced in a study of OX40 agonist ivuxolimab in advanced cancers. Produced via immunoSEQ multiplex PCR; TCRdb's table is partial and in-frame only. This sample has around 97,000 clones, with around 80% found just once. The input for sequencing was CD4+ or CD8+ T cells sorted from blood, taken in a trial of the OX40 agonist ivuxolimab. The origin of the receptors is an adult with an advanced solid tumor such as melanoma, head and neck, liver or kidney cancer.

This chain links TRBV7-9 with TRBJ2-1; 15 bases align to TRBD2. Germline V lookup: CDR1 SEHNR, CDR2 FQNEAQ (reference sequence). The CDR3 loop spans 16 amino acids. The ends lost 5 bases at V and 8 bases at J; junction bases unmatched: 7. Here the CDR3 reads CASSVQGLAGGYEQFF. CDR3 DNA sequence: TGTGCCAGCAGCGTACAAGGACTAGCGGGAGGGTATGAGCAGTTCTTC.

This chain uses TRBV7-2 with TRBJ2-7; the D call may be TRBD1 or TRBD2 (5 bases each). Germline V gene data show CDR1 as SGHTA and CDR2 as FQGNSA. This CDR3 is built from 14 residues. The V gene lost 1 base and the J gene lost 4 bases, with 11 bases spanning the gap. The CDR3 nucleotides are TGTGCCAGCAGCTTAGACGGGGCAGGTTACGAGCAGTACTTC. Its translation: CASSLDGAGYEQYF.

This rearrangement joins TRBV4-1 to TRBJ1-4; D ambiguous. With 0 bases removed from V and 0 bases from J, the gap between germline ends came to 14 bases. There are 18 residues in the CDR3. The germline V gene encodes CDR1 MGHRA and CDR2 YSYEKL. This chain's CDR3 is CASSQDLDFATTNEKLFF. CDR3 nucleotide sequence: TGCGCCAGCAGCCAAGATCTTGACTTTGCGACAACTAATGAAAAACTGTTTTTT.

This clone was counted a single time. The CDR3 bases are TGTGCCAGCACTCGGGGTAGCGGTACTCTGGGGACAGATACGCAGTATTTT. This translates into CASTRGSGTLGTDTQYF. The V call is TRBV19, the J call TRBJ2-3; perhaps TRBD2 as D (6 bases). The CDR3 totals 17 residues. V was shortened by 9 bases and J by 3 bases, with 25 bases between the two germline ends. Germline V gives CDR1 LNHDA, CDR2 SQIVND (reference sequence).

The rearrangement uses TRBV5-1 and TRBJ2-1, with D perhaps being TRBD1 or TRBD2 (6 bases each). Trimming removed 0 bases at V and 7 bases at J, with 11 bases between. This CDR3 has 14 residues. CDR1 is SGHRS and CDR2 is YFSETQ in the germline V gene. CDR3: CASSLGGGTNEQFF. CDR3 in DNA: TGCGCCAGCAGCTTGGGAGGCGGGACAAATGAGCAGTTCTTC.

This rearrangement joins TRBV9 to TRBJ2-2; no reliable D call. Trimming left V 0 bases short and J 0 bases short, with 9 bases between. CDR1 and CDR2 (germline): SGDLS, YYNGEE. There are 16 residues in the CDR3. The CDR3 DNA is TGTGCCAGCAGCGTAGCAGCGACCGCGAACACCGGGGAGCTGTTTTTT. Residues: CASSVAATANTGELFF. Looking up the rest from reference TRBV9 and TRBJ2-2 gives the full variable domain: DSGVTQTPKHLITATGQRVTLRCSPRSGDLSVYWYQQSLDQGLQFLIQYYNGEERAKGNILERFSAQQFPDLHSELNLSSLELGDSALYFCASSVAATANTGELFFGEGSRLTVL.

V and J are TRBV5-5 and TRBJ2-3, with D tentatively TRBD2 (5 bases). The germline V gene encodes CDR1 SGHKS and CDR2 YYEKEE (reference sequence). Trimming took 4 bases from V and 0 from J, leaving 9 bases between them. The CDR3 is made up of 14 amino acids. The CDR3 coding sequence is TGTGCCAGCAGCCCCCGGAGGAGCACAGATACGCAGTATTTT. It translates to CASSPRRSTDTQYF.

CDR3 bases: TGTGCCTGGAGTGGACAGCACTTGGGGGAGCTGTTTTTT. The encoded protein is CAWSGQHLGELFF. The chain carries TRBV30 and TRBJ2-2, with D possibly TRBD1 on 5 matching bases. Germline V gene sequence: CDR1 GTSNPN, CDR2 SVGIG (reference sequence). The CDR3 totals 13 residues. V was clipped by 1 base and J by 8 bases, with 11 bases between them.

The chain joins TRBV5-1 to TRBJ2-2; the D gene could be TRBD1 or TRBD2 (5 bases each). The CDR3 contains 15 residues. The germline CDR1 and CDR2 sequences are SGHRS and YFSETQ. V gave up 0 bases and J gave up 4 bases, with 10 bases separating them. CDR3 region: CASSLAQGATGELFF. The CDR3 nucleotides are TGCGCCAGCAGCTTGGCCCAGGGAGCCACCGGGGAGCTGTTTTTT.

This chain uses TRBV6-5 with TRBJ2-7; 8 bases map to TRBD2. The CDR3 loop spans 14 amino acids. V shed 2 bases, J shed 5 bases, and the junction held 5 bases outside the gene matches. The germline gives CDR1 MNHEY, CDR2 SVGAGI. The CDR3 nucleotides are TGTGCCAGCAGTTACACGGGGGGGTCCCACGAGCAGTACTTC. Translation: CASSYTGGSHEQYF.

The rearrangement joins TRBV10-1 to TRBJ2-7; TRBD2 aligns across 8 bases. The CDR3 totals 15 residues. From germline, CDR1 is WNHNN and CDR2 SYGVQD (reference sequence). Trimming at V came to 5 bases and at J to 4 bases, leaving 10 bases not matched to a gene. In DNA form, the CDR3 reads TGCGCCAGCAGTCTCCCCGCGGGACTAGTTTACGAGCAGTACTTC. It translates to CASSLPAGLVYEQYF.

DNA for the CDR3: TGTGCCAGCAGCCTTCCGGGACCGGGCAATGAGCAGTTCTTC. Its translation: CASSLPGPGNEQFF. The chain combines TRBV7-2 with TRBJ2-1, with D perhaps being TRBD1 or TRBD2 (5 bases each). Germline CDR1 reads SGHTA; CDR2 reads FQGNSA. CDR3 size: 14 residues. V lost 5 bases, J lost 6 bases, and 14 bases lay in between.

This clone was found once. CDR3 sequence (DNA): TGCGCCAGCAGCTGGGACAACCCTGGGAACACTGAAGCTTTCTTT. Its translation: CASSWDNPGNTEAFF. V and J are TRBV5-1 and TRBJ1-1, with TRBD1 as a possible D gene (6 bases). CDR3 size: 15 residues. Germline values: CDR1 SGHRS, CDR2 YFSETQ. V dropped 3 bases and J dropped 1 base, with 13 bases sitting between them.

The gene calls are TRBV18 and TRBJ1-4, with a possible D match to TRBD1 (5 bases). The V end was cut by 1 base, the J end by 0 bases, with 12 bases between. CDR3 size: 17 residues. CDR1 and CDR2 from the germline V gene are KGHSH and LQKENI. CDR3 residues: CASSPLMGGATNEKLFF. The CDR3 nucleotides are TGTGCCAGCTCACCACTCATGGGGGGTGCAACTAATGAAAAACTGTTTTTT.

This clone was seen a handful of times. The DNA for the CDR3 is TGTGCCAGCAGCTTAAACGCCCTAAAGGGAAGCTACACCTTC. Translation gives CASSLNALKGSYTF. The chain employs TRBV7-3 and TRBJ1-2, with no clear D. Germline V lookup: CDR1 SGHTA, CDR2 FQGTGA. The V and J ends lost 1 base and 9 bases respectively, with 15 bases between them. The CDR3 is 14 amino acids.

This rearrangement joins TRBV29-1 to TRBJ2-7, with 8 bases matching TRBD2. Looked up from germline, CDR1 is SQVTM and CDR2 is ANQGSEA. The length of the CDR3 is 13 residues. The J segment lost 2 bases and the V segment lost 7 bases, leaving 7 bases of the junction unmatched. The CDR3 spells CSAGGDLTYEQYF. CDR3 bases: TGCAGCGCCGGGGGGGACTTAACCTACGAGCAGTACTTC.

The chain joins TRBV7-8 to TRBJ2-1; a weak D match, TRBD1 (6 bases). Trimming took off 0 bases at V and 8 bases at J, with 17 bases between the two ends. The germline CDR1 and CDR2 sequences are SGHVS and FQNEAQ. There are 16 residues in the CDR3. DNA for the CDR3: TGTGCCAGCAGCTTAGCGTTAACAGGGTCTAGGGATGAGCAGTTCTTC. This encodes CASSLALTGSRDEQFF.

The V call is TRBV5-1, the J call TRBJ2-3; D tentatively fits TRBD1 or TRBD2 (5 bases each). V lost 0 bases and J lost 1, with 9 bases in between. The CDR3 covers 15 residues. Germline V lookup: CDR1 SGHRS, CDR2 YFSETQ. The DNA of the CDR3 is TGCGCCAGCAGCTTGGACGAGGGACGCACAGATACGCAGTATTTT. It encodes CASSLDEGRTDTQYF.

The chain uses TRBV4-3 and TRBJ2-3; 13 positions match TRBD2. V gave up 3 bases and J gave up 5 bases; unmatched junction bases: 2. Per the germline V gene, CDR1 is LGHNA and CDR2 is YSLEER. The CDR3 has 15 residues. The DNA of the CDR3 is TGCGCCAGCAGCCAGGGGACTAGCGGGGTAGATACGCAGTATTTT. Protein product: CASSQGTSGVDTQYF.

V usage is TRBV6-5 and J usage is TRBJ1-5; D uncertain. The length of the CDR3 is 15 residues. Trimming left V 0 bases short and J 3 bases short, with 9 bases between. The germline CDR1 and CDR2 sequences are MNHEY and SVGAGI. Here the CDR3 reads CASSYSVKNNQPQHF. The DNA for the CDR3 is TGTGCCAGCAGTTACTCGGTGAAGAACAATCAGCCCCAGCATTTT.

J is TRBJ2-1 and V is TRBV13, with 8 bases identical to TRBD1. Germline V gene lookup returns CDR1 PRHDT and CDR2 FYEKMQ (reference sequence). V trimming: 5 bases; J trimming: 6 bases; junction bases outside the gene matches: 6. This CDR3 comprises 14 residues. DNA of the CDR3: TGTGCCAGCAGCATCGGGACAGGAGGCAATGAGCAGTTCTTC. Translation gives CASSIGTGGNEQFF.

The V gene is TRBV19, the J gene TRBJ2-3; the match to TRBD2 covers 10 bases. This CDR3 is 16 amino acids long. With 6 bases clipped from V and 0 bases from J, the junction kept 6 bases outside the gene matches. Germline V CDR1 and CDR2: LNHDA, SQIVND (reference sequence). The CDR3 loop is CASRGQRGGSTDTQYF. As DNA, the CDR3 is TGTGCCAGTAGAGGGCAGCGGGGGGGCAGCACAGATACGCAGTATTTT. The whole variable domain, filled in from reference TRBV19 and TRBJ2-3, reads DGGITQSPKYLFRKEGQNVTLSCEQNLNHDAMYWYRQDPGQGLRLIYYSQIVNDFQKGDIAEGYSVSREKKESFPLTVTSAQKNPTAFYLCASRGQRGGSTDTQYFGPGTRLTVL.

The V and J genes are TRBV5-1 and TRBJ1-5; 10 bases are shared with TRBD1. CDR1 and CDR2 from the germline V gene are SGHRS and YFSETQ. Germline trimming cut 2 bases from V and 6 bases from J; bases unmatched to any gene: 5. This CDR3 has 15 amino acids. The CDR3 DNA is TGCGCCAGCAGCTTCGGGACAGGGGAAAGTCAGCCCCAGCATTTT. Amino acid sequence: CASSFGTGESQPQHF.

The CDR3 nucleotides are TGTGCCAGCAGCTCCGGGACTAGCGGGATAACCTACGAGCAGTACTTC. Translation gives CASSSGTSGITYEQYF. This chain joins TRBV7-8 and TRBJ2-7; the match to TRBD2 covers 13 bases. V dropped 4 bases and J dropped 2; count of bases not matched to a gene: 5. Germline V gene sequence: CDR1 SGHVS, CDR2 FQNEAQ. This CDR3 is 16 amino acids long. The whole variable domain, remainder taken from reference TRBV7-8 and TRBJ2-7, is GAGVSQSPRYKVAKRGQDVALRCDPISGHVSLFWYQQALGQGPEFLTYFQNEAQLDKSGLPSDRFFAERPEGSVSTLKIQRTQQEDSAVYLCASSSGTSGITYEQYFGPGTRLTVT.

The genes are TRBV4-2 and TRBJ2-6; perhaps TRBD2 as D (6 bases). Germline values: CDR1 LGHNA, CDR2 YNFKEQ. Trimming left V 8 bases short and J 2 bases short, with 10 bases between. The CDR3 contains 14 residues. DNA of the CDR3: TGTGCCAGCCGGGGGTTGACTGGGGCCAACGTCCTGACTTTC. This gives the protein CASRGLTGANVLTF.

V gene TRBV11-2 combines with J gene TRBJ2-7; D gene uncertain. V lost 0 bases and J lost 4, with 10 bases in between. The CDR3 is made up of 14 amino acids. The V gene's germline CDR1 is SGHAT and CDR2 FQNNGV. In DNA, the CDR3 is TGTGCCAGCAGCTTAGATCTGGGGTTTTACGAGCAGTACTTC. Its translation is CASSLDLGFYEQYF.

The J gene is TRBJ2-1, the V gene TRBV4-3, with no clear D. Looked up from germline, CDR1 is LGHNA and CDR2 is YSLEER. The CDR3 consists of 16 residues. The V end was cut by 0 bases, the J end by 0 bases, with 9 bases between. DNA of the CDR3: TGCGCCAGCAGCCAAGATCATCACAACTCCTACAATGAGCAGTTCTTC. Translation gives CASSQDHHNSYNEQFF.

This chain connects TRBV10-2 to TRBJ1-2; D is uncertain. Trimming stripped 1 base from V and 1 base from J, with 10 bases between. From germline, CDR1 is WSHSY and CDR2 SAAADI. The CDR3 consists of 15 residues. Here the CDR3 reads CASSEYGSINYGYTF. The CDR3 region has the DNA TGCGCCAGCAGTGAGTACGGCAGTATTAACTATGGCTACACCTTC.

This sequence joins TRBV6-5 and TRBJ2-3; TRBD2 matches 10 bases. Germline V gene sequence: CDR1 MNHEY, CDR2 SVGAGI. The CDR3 sequence is 15 residues long. V lost 5 bases to trimming and J lost 4 bases; unmatched junction nucleotides: 6. In nucleotides, the CDR3 is TGTGCCAGCAGTGGCCAGCGGGGGGGATCAGATACGCAGTATTTT. Translating it yields CASSGQRGGSDTQYF.

This clone was detected a few times. This chain joins TRBV19 and TRBJ1-5; D call uncertain. V was trimmed by 5 bases and J by 3 bases, leaving 5 bases between them. Germline loops: CDR1 LNHDA, CDR2 SQIVND (reference sequence). The CDR3 has 12 residues. This CDR3 is CASSWYNQPQHF. The CDR3 DNA follows: TGTGCCAGTAGTTGGTACAATCAGCCCCAGCATTTT.

This clone was detected only a few times. This chain uses TRBV11-2 with TRBJ2-7, with 8 bases that match TRBD1. The junction had 8 bases not matched to a gene; V was cut back by 8 bases and J by 5 bases. CDR3 length: 13 residues. Germline-derived CDR1 and CDR2 are SGHAT and FQNNGV. Here the CDR3 DNA reads TGTGCCAGCGGGAGAGACAGGGGCCACGAGCAGTACTTC. Protein sequence: CASGRDRGHEQYF. The complete variable domain, with remaining parts taken from reference TRBV11-2 and TRBJ2-7, reads EAGVAQSPRYKIIEKRQSVAFWCNPISGHATLYWYQQILGQGPKLLIQFQNNGVVDDSQLPKDRFSAERLKGVDSTLKIQPAKLEDSAVYLCASGRDRGHEQYFGPGTRLTVT.